The 7 T cell receptor beta chains below all came from one sample that was sequenced in a study of OX40 agonist ivuxolimab in advanced cancers. Some clones are missing from TCRdb's copy, which holds only in-frame ones; the method was immunoSEQ multiplex PCR. The sample contains about 79,000 clones, roughly 92% of which appear only once. The material sequenced was CD4+ or CD8+ T cells sorted from blood, taken in a trial of the OX40 agonist ivuxolimab. The receptor source for this set is an adult with an advanced solid tumor such as melanoma, head and neck, liver or kidney cancer.

The chain combines TRBV7-9 with TRBJ1-2; D perhaps matches TRBD1 (5 bases). The CDR3 is 14 residues long. V was cut by 1 base and J by 6 bases, with 12 bases left in between. Germline assignment: CDR1 SEHNR and CDR2 FQNEAQ (reference sequence). The chain's CDR3 is CASSLVASGNGYTF. CDR3 bases: TGTGCCAGCAGCTTAGTGGCGTCAGGGAATGGCTACACCTTC. Full variable domain (rest looked up from reference TRBV7-9 and TRBJ1-2): DTGVSQNPRHKITKRGQNVTFRCDPISEHNRLYWYRQTLGQGPEFLTYFQNEAQLEKSRLLSDRFSAERPKGSFSTLEIQRTEQGDSAMYLCASSLVASGNGYTFGSGTRLTVV.

The chain recombines TRBV6-9 with TRBJ2-7; the match to TRBD1 covers 7 bases. Germline trimming cut 6 bases from V and 2 bases from J; bases unmatched to any gene: 10. CDR1 MNHGY and CDR2 SVAAGI come from the germline V gene. The CDR3 runs 15 residues. The CDR3 loop is CASRGDRDSTYEQYF. The CDR3 DNA reads TGTGCCAGCAGGGGGGACCGGGACAGTACCTACGAGCAGTACTTC.

This clone has just one count. The rearrangement uses TRBV2 and TRBJ2-3; D is perhaps TRBD1 (6 bases). Deletions cut 3 bases from V and 2 bases from J, with 12 bases between. Germline loops: CDR1 SNHLY, CDR2 FYNNEI. The CDR3 has 15 residues. This chain's CDR3 is CASSEFDRSTDTQYF. In DNA, the CDR3 is TGTGCCAGCAGTGAGTTCGACAGGTCCACAGATACGCAGTATTTT. The whole variable domain, filled in from reference TRBV2 and TRBJ2-3, reads EPEVTQTPSHQVTQMGQEVILRCVPISNHLYFYWYRQILGQKVEFLVSFYNNEISEKSEIFDDQFSVERPDGSNFTLKIRSTKLEDSAMYFCASSEFDRSTDTQYFGPGTRLTVL.

Details on this clone: Other DNA sequences in this sample translate to the same CDR3. The chain is built from TRBV27 and TRBJ1-2; TRBD1 aligns across 11 bases. With 3 bases clipped from V and 6 bases from J, the junction kept 0 bases outside the gene matches. Germline V gives CDR1 MNHEY, CDR2 SMNVEV (reference sequence). The CDR3 is 13 residues long. CDR3 sequence reads: CASSLGQGDGYTF. In nucleotides, the CDR3 is TGTGCCAGCAGTTTGGGACAGGGGGATGGCTACACCTTC.

V is TRBV6-5 and J is TRBJ2-4; D not resolved. The germline CDR1 and CDR2 sequences are MNHEY and SVGAGI. The length of the CDR3 is 15 residues. Trimming cost V 4 bases and J 1 base, with 11 bases left between them. CDR3 loop: CASSCRDMAKNIQYF. For the CDR3, the DNA is TGTGCCAGCAGTTGCCGCGACATGGCCAAAAACATTCAGTACTTC.

The chain couples TRBV9 to TRBJ1-6, with D perhaps matching TRBD1 (6 bases). V lost 3 bases and J 7 bases, leaving 14 bases between the germline ends. The germline CDR1 and CDR2 sequences are SGDLS and YYNGEE. This CDR3 is built from 15 residues. CDR3 bases: TGTGCCAGCAGCGAGAGGACAGACCAAAATTCACCCCTCCACTTT. Protein: CASSERTDQNSPLHF.

The gene calls are TRBV27 and TRBJ2-2; D gene ambiguous. V was trimmed by 0 bases and J by 4 bases, leaving 3 bases between them. The CDR3 totals 13 residues. In germline, CDR1 is MNHEY, CDR2 SMNVEV (reference sequence). This CDR3 reads CASSLSTTGELFF. The CDR3 nucleotides are TGTGCCAGCAGTTTATCGACCACCGGGGAGCTGTTTTTT.